Included here is one T cell receptor (beta chain) sequence, with context. The data were taken from a study of blood T cell repertoires in COVID-19. Study-wide background: The United States, Italy and Spain were the sources of the acute and convalescent COVID-19 samples. Nucleic acid was either cDNA or gDNA, and it came from T cells, B-cell-depleted T cells, or PBMCs.

Germline lookup yields CDR1 KGHDR and CDR2 SFDVKD. V was clipped by 9 bases and J by 4 bases, with 6 bases between them. This CDR3 contains 11 residues. Data came from immunoSEQ multiplex PCR; TCRdb stores just in-frame clones and leaves some out. The sample has 120,000 to 150,000 clones, around nine tenths seen once. V gene TRBV24-1 combines with J gene TRBJ2-1; no clear D. This clonotype was obtained from a woman in her 40s with acute or convalescent COVID-19. The specimen was peripheral blood. CDR3 DNA sequence: TGTGCCACCGAGAGTTACAATGAGCAGTTCTTC. Its translation is CATESYNEQFF.